This TCR beta chain appears in the sequencing data of a study of T cell repertoires in cytomegalovirus infection. Across the whole study: The authors used CMV epitopes that were HLA-C-restricted (recently identified) and HLA-B-restricted (well studied). Signatures in public TCR beta sequences pointed to both CMV infection and matching HLA type.

This clonotype was seen a handful of times. Its antigen is not identified. The CDR3 contains 15 residues. Trimming removed 5 bases from V and 6 bases from J, with 17 bases in between. TCRdb analysed the reads with MiXCR anew, one entry per CDR3 protein. The data contain some 800,000 distinct CDR3 sequences, roughly 33% of them singletons. Study conclusions and caveats: What dominated the ex vivo response were HLA-C-restricted CMV-specific TCR beta clonotypes.

The specimen comprised cultured CD8+ T cells from PBMCs, sampled from culture after CMV antigen stimulation. The V and J genes are TRBV12-3 or TRBV12-4 and TRBJ2-1, with D perhaps TRBD1 (5 bases). The sequence derives from a human donor in good health (CMV status not recorded). Some clones in this sample may be carry-over from other donors' samples. CDR3 nucleotides: TGTGCCAGCAGTCTAACAGGCTCGGGTATCAATGAGCAGTTCTTC. This translates into CASSLTGSGINEQFF.